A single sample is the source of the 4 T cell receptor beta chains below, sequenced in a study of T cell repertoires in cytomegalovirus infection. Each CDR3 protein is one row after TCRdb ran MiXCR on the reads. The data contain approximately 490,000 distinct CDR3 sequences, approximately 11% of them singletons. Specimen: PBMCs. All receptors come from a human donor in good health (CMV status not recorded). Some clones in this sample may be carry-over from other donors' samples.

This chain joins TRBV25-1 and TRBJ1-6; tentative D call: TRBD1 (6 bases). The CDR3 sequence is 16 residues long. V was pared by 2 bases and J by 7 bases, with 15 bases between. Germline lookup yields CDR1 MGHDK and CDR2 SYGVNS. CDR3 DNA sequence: TGTGCCAGCAGTGAAGTCTCGGCGGGGGGCAATTCACCCCTCCACTTT. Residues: CASSEVSAGGNSPLHF.

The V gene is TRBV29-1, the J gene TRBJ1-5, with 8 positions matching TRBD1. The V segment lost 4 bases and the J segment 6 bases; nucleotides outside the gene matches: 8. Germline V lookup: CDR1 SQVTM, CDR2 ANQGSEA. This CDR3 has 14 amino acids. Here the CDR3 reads CSVGGGQGGQPQHF. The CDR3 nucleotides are TGCAGCGTTGGAGGAGGACAGGGTGGTCAGCCCCAGCATTTT. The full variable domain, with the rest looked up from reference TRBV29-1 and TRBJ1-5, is SAVISQKPSRDICQRGTSLTIQCQVDSQVTMMFWYRQQPGQSLTLIATANQGSEATYESGFVIDKFPISRPNLTFSTLTVSNMSPEDSSIYLCSVGGGQGGQPQHFGDGTRLSIL.

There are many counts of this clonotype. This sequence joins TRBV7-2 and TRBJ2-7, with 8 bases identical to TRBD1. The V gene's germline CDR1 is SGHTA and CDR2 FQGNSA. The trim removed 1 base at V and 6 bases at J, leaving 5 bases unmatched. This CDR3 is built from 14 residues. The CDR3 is CASSLVAGGGEQYF. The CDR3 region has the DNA TGTGCCAGCAGCTTAGTGGCAGGGGGCGGCGAGCAGTACTTC.

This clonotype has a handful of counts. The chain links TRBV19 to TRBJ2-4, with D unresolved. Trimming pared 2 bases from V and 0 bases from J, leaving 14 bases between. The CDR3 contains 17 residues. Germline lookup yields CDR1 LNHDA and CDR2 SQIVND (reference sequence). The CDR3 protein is CASSISGLTQAKNIQYF. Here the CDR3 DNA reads TGTGCCAGTAGTATATCAGGCTTGACCCAAGCCAAAAACATTCAGTACTTC.